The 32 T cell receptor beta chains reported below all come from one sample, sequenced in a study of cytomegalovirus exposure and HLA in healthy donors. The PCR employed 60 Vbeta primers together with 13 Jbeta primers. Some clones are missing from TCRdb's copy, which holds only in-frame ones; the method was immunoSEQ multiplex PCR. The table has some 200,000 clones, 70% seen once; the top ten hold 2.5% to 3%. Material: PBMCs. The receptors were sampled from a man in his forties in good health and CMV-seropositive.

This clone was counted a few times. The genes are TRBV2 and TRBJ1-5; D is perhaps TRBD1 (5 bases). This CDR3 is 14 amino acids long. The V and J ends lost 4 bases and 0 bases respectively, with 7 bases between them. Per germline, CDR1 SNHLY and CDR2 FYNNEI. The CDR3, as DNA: TGTGCCAGCAGTGGACAGAGTAGCAATCAGCCCCAGCATTTT. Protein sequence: CASSGQSSNQPQHF.

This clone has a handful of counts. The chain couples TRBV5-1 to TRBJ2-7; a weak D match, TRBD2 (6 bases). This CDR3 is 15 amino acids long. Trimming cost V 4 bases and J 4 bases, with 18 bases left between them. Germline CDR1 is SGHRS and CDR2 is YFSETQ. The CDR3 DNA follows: TGCGCCAGCAGCCCCCTCGGAGGGACTCCGTACGAGCAGTACTTC. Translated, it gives CASSPLGGTPYEQYF.

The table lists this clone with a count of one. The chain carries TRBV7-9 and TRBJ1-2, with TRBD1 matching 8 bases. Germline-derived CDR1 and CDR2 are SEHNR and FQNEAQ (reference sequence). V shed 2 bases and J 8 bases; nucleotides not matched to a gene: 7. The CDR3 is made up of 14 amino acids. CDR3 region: CASSLNQGARGYTF. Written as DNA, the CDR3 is TGTGCCAGCAGCTTAAATCAGGGGGCGAGAGGCTACACCTTC.

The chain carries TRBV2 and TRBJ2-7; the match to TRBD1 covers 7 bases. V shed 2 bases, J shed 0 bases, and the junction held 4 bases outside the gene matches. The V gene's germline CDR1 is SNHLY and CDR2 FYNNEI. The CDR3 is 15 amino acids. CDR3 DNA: TGTGCCAGCAGTGAAATCCGGGACAGCTCCTACGAGCAGTACTTC. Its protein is CASSEIRDSSYEQYF.

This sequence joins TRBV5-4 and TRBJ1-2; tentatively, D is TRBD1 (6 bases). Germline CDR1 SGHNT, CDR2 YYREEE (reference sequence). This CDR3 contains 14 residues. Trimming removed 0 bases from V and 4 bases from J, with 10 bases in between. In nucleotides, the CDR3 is TGTGCCAGCAGCTTGGGCAGGGGAAGCTATGGCTACACCTTC. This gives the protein CASSLGRGSYGYTF.

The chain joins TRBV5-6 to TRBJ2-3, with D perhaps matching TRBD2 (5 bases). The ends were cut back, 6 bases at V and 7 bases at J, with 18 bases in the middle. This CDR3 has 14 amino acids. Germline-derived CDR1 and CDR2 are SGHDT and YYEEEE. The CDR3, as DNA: TGTGCCAGCACCATGAGGGATCCGGCGAATACGCAGTATTTT. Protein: CASTMRDPANTQYF.

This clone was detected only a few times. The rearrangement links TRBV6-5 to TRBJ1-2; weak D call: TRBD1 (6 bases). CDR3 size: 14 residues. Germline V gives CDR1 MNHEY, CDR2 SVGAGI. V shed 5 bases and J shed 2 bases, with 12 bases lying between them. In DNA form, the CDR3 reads TGTGCCAGCAGTCGCCATGGACAGAACTATGGCTACACCTTC. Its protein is CASSRHGQNYGYTF.

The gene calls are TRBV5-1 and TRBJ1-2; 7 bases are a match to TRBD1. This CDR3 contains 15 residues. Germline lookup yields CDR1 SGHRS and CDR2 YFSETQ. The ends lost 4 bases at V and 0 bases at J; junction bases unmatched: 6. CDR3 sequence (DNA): TGCGCCAGCAGCCAGGGGGGCCAAGCTAACTATGGCTACACCTTC. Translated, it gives CASSQGGQANYGYTF.

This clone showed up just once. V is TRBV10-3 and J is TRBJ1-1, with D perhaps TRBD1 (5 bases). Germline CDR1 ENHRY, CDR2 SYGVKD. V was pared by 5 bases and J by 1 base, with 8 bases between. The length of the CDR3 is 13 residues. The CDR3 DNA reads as TGTGCCATCAGTCAGGGAGGGAACACTGAAGCTTTCTTT. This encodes CAISQGGNTEAFF.

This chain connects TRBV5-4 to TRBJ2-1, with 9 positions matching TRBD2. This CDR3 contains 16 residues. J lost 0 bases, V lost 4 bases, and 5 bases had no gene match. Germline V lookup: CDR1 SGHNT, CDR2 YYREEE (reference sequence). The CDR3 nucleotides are TGTGCCAGCAGCCGCGGGGGGGGGAGCTCCTACAATGAGCAGTTCTTC. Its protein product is CASSRGGGSSYNEQFF.

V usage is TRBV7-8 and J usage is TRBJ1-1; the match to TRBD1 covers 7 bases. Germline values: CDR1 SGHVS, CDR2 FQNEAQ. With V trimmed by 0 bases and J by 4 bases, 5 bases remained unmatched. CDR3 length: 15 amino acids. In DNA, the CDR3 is TGTGCCAGCAGCTTAGCGATTCAGGGGGGCACTGAAGCTTTCTTT. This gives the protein CASSLAIQGGTEAFF.

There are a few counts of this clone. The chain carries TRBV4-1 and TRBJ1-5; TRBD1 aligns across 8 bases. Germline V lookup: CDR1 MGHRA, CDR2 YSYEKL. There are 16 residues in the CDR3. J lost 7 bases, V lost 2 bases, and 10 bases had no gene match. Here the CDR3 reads CASSQSTGDLLQPQHF. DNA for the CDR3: TGCGCCAGCAGCCAATCGACAGGGGACCTGCTGCAGCCCCAGCATTTT.

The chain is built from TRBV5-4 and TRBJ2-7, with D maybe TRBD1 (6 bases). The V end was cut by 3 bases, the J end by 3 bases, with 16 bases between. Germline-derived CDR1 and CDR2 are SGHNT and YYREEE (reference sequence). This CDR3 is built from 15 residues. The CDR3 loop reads CASSSRGQGRYEQYF. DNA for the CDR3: TGTGCCAGCAGCTCCCGGGGACAAGGGCGCTACGAGCAGTACTTC.

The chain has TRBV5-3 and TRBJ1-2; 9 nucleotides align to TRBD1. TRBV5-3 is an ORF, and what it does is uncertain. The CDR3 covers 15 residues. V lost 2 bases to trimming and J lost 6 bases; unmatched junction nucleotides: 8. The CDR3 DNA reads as TGTGCCAGAAGCTTCATCGGGACAGGGCAGGATGGCTACACCTTC. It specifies CARSFIGTGQDGYTF.

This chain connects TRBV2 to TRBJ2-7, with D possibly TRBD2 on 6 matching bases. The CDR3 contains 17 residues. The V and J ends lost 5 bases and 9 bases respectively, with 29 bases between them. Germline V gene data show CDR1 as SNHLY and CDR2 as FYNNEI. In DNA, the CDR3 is TGTGCCAGCAGTCGGACTGATGCCGGGACTTCCCCGGATGGGCAGTACTTC. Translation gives CASSRTDAGTSPDGQYF.

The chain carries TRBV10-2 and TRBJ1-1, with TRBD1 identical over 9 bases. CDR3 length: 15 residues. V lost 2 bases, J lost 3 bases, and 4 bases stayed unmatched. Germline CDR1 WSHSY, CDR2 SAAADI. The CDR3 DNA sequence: TGCGCCAGCAGTGAGCCTTGGACAGGGGACACTGAAGCTTTCTTT. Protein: CASSEPWTGDTEAFF.

CDR3 sequence reads: CASSLRPAGLAYEQYF. The DNA of the CDR3 is TGTGCCAGCAGTTTACGTCCGGCGGGGTTGGCCTACGAGCAGTACTTC. The chain has TRBV28 and TRBJ2-7; D perhaps matches TRBD2 (6 bases). Trimming shortened V by 2 bases and J by 2 bases, and 16 bases separated the two germline ends. The germline CDR1 and CDR2 sequences are MDHEN and SYDVKM. The CDR3 covers 16 residues. The whole variable domain, filled in from reference TRBV28 and TRBJ2-7, reads DVKVTQSSRYLVKRTGEKVFLECVQDMDHENMFWYRQDPGLGLRLIYFSYDVKMKEKGDIPEGYSVSREKKERFSLILESASTNQTSMYLCASSLRPAGLAYEQYFGPGTRLTVT.

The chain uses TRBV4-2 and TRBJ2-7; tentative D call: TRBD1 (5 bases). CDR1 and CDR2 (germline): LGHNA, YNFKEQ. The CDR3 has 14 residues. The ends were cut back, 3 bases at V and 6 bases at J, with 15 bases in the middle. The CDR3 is CASSQTLGATEQYF. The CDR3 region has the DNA TGTGCCAGCAGCCAGACTTTAGGGGCAACCGAGCAGTACTTC.

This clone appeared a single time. The CDR3 sequence is CASSGDRNTGELFF. The CDR3 coding sequence is TGTGCCAGCAGCGGGGACAGGAACACCGGGGAGCTGTTTTTT. The chain couples TRBV9 to TRBJ2-2; 7 nucleotides agree with TRBD1. The germline CDR1 and CDR2 sequences are SGDLS and YYNGEE. Trimming at V came to 3 bases and at J to 1 base, leaving 0 bases not matched to a gene. This CDR3 spans 14 amino acids.

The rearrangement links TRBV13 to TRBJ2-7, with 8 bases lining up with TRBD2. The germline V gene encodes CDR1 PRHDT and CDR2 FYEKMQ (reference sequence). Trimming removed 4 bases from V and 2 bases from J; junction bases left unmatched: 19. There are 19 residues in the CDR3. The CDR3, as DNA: TGTGCCAGCAGCTCCTCCGGGGGGGCCGGCGCGAGCCCCCCCTACGAGCAGTACTTC. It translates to CASSSSGGAGASPPYEQYF.

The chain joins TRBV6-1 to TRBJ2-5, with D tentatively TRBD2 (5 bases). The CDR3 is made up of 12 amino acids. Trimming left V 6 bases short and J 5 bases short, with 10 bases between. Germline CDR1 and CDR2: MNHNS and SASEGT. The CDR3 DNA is TGTGCCAGCAGCTTAGCGAGGGAGACCCAGTACTTC. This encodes CASSLARETQYF.

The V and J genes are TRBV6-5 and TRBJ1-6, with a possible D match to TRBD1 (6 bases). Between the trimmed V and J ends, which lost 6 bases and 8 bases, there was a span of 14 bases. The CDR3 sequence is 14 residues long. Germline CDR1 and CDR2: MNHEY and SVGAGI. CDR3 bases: TGTGCCAGCAGACCTGCAGGGGCTTATTCACCCCTCCACTTT. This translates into CASRPAGAYSPLHF.

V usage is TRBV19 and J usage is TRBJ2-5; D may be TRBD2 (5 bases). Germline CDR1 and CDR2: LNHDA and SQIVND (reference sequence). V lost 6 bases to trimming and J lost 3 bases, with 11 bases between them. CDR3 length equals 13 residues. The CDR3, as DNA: TGTGCCAGTAGCTTGGACGGGGAAGAGACCCAGTACTTC. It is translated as CASSLDGEETQYF.

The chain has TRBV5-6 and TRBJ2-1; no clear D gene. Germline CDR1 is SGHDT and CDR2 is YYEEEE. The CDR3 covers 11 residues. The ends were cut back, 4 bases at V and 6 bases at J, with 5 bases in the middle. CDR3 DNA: TGTGCCAGCAGCCTGTTCAATGAGCAGTTCTTC. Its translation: CASSLFNEQFF.

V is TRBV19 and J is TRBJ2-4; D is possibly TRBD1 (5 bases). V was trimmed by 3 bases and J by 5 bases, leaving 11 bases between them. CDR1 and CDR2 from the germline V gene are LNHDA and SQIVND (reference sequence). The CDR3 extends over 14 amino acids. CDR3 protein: CASSIPGLQNIQYF. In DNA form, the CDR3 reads TGTGCCAGTAGTATCCCAGGGCTCCAAAACATTCAGTACTTC.

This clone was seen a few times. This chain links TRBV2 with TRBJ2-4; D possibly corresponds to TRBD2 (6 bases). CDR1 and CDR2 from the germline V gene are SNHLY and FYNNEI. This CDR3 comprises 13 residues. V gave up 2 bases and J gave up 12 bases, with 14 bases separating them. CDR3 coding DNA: TGTGCCAGCAGTGAATTTAACGGGAGTCCTCAGTACTTC. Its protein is CASSEFNGSPQYF.

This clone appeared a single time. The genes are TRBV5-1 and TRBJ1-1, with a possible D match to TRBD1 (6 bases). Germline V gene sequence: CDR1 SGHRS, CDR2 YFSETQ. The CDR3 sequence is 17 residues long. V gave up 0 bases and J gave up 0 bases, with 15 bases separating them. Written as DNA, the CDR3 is TGCGCCAGCAGCTTGGTCGAACAGGGTCGGATGAACACTGAAGCTTTCTTT. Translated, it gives CASSLVEQGRMNTEAFF.

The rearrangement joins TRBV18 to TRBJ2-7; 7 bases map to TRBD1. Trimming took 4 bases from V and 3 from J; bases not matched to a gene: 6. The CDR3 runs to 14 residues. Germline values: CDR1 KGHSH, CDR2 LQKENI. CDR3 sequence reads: CASSRDRDSYEQYF. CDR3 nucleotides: TGTGCCAGCTCACGAGACCGGGACAGCTACGAGCAGTACTTC.

CDR3 DNA sequence: TGTGCCAGCAGCTTATCCCCCAGGAGGCGGGGTGGCTACACCTTC. It encodes CASSLSPRRRGGYTF. This chain uses TRBV7-3 with TRBJ1-2; D is unresolved. V lost 2 bases, J lost 7 bases, and 17 bases lay in between. CDR3 size: 15 residues. Germline V lookup: CDR1 SGHTA, CDR2 FQGTGA. Full variable domain (rest looked up from reference TRBV7-3 and TRBJ1-2): GAGVSQTPSNKVTEKGKYVELRCDPISGHTALYWYRQSLGQGPEFLIYFQGTGAADDSGLPNDRFFAVRPEGSVSTLKIQRTERGDSAVYLCASSLSPRRRGGYTFGSGTRLTVV.

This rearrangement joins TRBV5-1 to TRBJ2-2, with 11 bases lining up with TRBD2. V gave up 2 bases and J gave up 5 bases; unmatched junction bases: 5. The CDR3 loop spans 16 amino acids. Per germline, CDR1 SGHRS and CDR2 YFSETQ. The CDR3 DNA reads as TGCGCCAGCAGCTTCAGGGGACTAGCGGAGACCGGGGAGCTGTTTTTT. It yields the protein CASSFRGLAETGELFF.

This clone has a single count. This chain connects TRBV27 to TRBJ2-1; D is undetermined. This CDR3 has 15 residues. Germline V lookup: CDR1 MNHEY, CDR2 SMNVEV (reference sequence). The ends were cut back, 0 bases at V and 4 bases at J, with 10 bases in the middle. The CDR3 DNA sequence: TGTGCCAGCAGTTTATCGCTCAGTGATTACAATGAGCAGTTCTTC. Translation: CASSLSLSDYNEQFF.

In nucleotides, the CDR3 is TGTGCCAGCAGCTTGGGACAGGGGACCGAGCAGTACTTC. Its protein product is CASSLGQGTEQYF. The chain carries TRBV5-8 and TRBJ2-7, with 8 bases lining up with TRBD1. The V segment lost 0 bases and the J segment 6 bases; nucleotides outside the gene matches: 2. The CDR3 loop spans 13 amino acids. Germline V gene data show CDR1 as SGHTS and CDR2 as YDEGEE.